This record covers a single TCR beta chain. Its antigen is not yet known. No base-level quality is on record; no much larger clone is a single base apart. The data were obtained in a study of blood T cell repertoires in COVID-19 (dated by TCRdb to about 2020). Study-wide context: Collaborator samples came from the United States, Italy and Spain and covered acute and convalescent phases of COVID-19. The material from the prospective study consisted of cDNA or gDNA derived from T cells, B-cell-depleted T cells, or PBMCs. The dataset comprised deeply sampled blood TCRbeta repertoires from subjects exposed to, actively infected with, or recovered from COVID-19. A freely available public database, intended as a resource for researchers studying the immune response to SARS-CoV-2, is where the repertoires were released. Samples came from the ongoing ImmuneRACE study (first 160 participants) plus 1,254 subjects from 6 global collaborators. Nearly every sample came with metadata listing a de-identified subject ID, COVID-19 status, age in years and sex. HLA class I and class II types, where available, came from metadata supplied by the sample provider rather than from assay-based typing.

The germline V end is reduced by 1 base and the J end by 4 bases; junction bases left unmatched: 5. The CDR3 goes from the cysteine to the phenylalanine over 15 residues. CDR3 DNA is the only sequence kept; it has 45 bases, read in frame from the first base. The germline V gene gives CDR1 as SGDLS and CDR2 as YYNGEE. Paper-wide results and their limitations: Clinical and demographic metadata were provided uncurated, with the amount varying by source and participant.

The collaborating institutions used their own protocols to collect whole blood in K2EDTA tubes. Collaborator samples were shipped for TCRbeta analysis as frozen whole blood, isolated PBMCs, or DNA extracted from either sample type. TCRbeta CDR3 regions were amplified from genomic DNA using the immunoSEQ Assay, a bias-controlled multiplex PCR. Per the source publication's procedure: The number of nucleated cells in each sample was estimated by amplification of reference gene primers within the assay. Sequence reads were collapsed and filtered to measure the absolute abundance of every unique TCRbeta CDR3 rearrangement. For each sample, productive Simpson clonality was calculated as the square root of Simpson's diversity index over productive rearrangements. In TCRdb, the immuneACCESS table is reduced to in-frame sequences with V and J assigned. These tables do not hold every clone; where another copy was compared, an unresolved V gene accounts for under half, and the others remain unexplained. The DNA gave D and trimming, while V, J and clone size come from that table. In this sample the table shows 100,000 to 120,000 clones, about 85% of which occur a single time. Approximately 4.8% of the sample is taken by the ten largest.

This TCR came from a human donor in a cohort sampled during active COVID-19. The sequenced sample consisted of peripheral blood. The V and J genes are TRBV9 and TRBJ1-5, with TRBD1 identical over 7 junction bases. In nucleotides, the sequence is TGTGCCAGCAGCGTATCCGGGACAGCTAATCAGCCCCAGCATTTT. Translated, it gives CASSVSGTANQPQHF. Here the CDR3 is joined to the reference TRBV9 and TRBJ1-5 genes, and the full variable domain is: DSGVTQTPKHLITATGQRVTLRCSPRSGDLSVYWYQQSLDQGLQFLIQYYNGEERAKGNILERFSAQQFPDLHSELNLSSLELGDSALYFCASSVSGTANQPQHFGDGTRLSIL.